Each of the 23 T cell receptor beta chains below was sequenced from the same sample in a study of PD-1 blockade in classical Hodgkin lymphoma. There was relapse after autologous stem cell transplantation in every patient, and there was variation in brentuximab vedotin exposure. The authors enriched CD8+ T cells from thawed PBMCs via magnetic negative selection. Only in-frame clones appear in the TCRdb table, and some are missing; sequencing was by immunoSEQ multiplex PCR. The sample includes more than 25,000 clones, almost 90% seen only once; the top ten take roughly 6.3%. This material consisted of CD8+ T cells from blood, taken at baseline. These receptors all stem from a human donor with classical Hodgkin lymphoma.

The chain couples TRBV19 to TRBJ2-1; no reliable D call. Germline CDR1 is LNHDA and CDR2 is SQIVND (reference sequence). V lost 3 bases and J 8 bases, leaving 5 bases between the germline ends. The CDR3 consists of 11 residues. Written as DNA, the CDR3 is TGTGCCAGTAGTATGCCCCATGAGCAGTTCTTC. This encodes CASSMPHEQFF.

This clone was seen a few times. The genes are TRBV6-1 and TRBJ2-7; weak D call: TRBD1 (5 bases). V lost 8 bases and J lost 4, with 15 bases in between. Looked up from germline, CDR1 is MNHNS and CDR2 is SASEGT. The CDR3 has 13 residues. This CDR3 reads CASSSETVYEQYF. The CDR3 DNA reads TGTGCCAGCTCTTCTGAGACAGTTTACGAGCAGTACTTC.

This chain links TRBV29-1 with TRBJ2-7, with TRBD1 identical over 8 bases. Germline V gives CDR1 SQVTM, CDR2 ANQGSEA. The V gene end was trimmed by 5 bases and the J gene end by 0 bases; junction bases not matched to a gene: 3. The CDR3 spans 13 residues. The CDR3 spells CSVRTGSSYEQYF. In nucleotides, the CDR3 is TGCAGCGTTAGGACAGGGAGCTCCTACGAGCAGTACTTC.

V usage is TRBV27 and J usage is TRBJ2-7; D not certain. The CDR3 sequence is 13 residues long. The germline V and J ends were trimmed by 3 bases and 2 bases, with 8 bases remaining between them. The germline V gene has CDR1 MNHEY and CDR2 SMNVEV (reference sequence). CDR3: CASSLSFAYEQYF. The CDR3 DNA reads TGTGCCAGCAGTTTGTCGTTTGCCTACGAGCAGTACTTC.

The rearrangement joins TRBV6-5 to TRBJ2-1; 8 bases fit TRBD1. The germline gives CDR1 MNHEY, CDR2 SVGAGI. This CDR3 comprises 15 residues. With 2 bases clipped from V and 5 bases from J, the junction kept 5 bases outside the gene matches. The CDR3 DNA reads TGTGCCAGCAGTTACGCCCAGGGGGCAAACAATGAGCAGTTCTTC. Its translation is CASSYAQGANNEQFF.

This clone has just a few counts. The CDR3 nucleotides are TGTGCCAGCAGCCCCTGGACAGGGTCCTACGAGCAGTACTTC. Translating gives CASSPWTGSYEQYF. The genes are TRBV6-5 and TRBJ2-7, with TRBD1 identical over 8 bases. Germline V gives CDR1 MNHEY, CDR2 SVGAGI. V was pared by 6 bases and J by 1 base, with 5 bases of the junction left unmatched. This CDR3 contains 14 residues.

The chain couples TRBV7-9 to TRBJ1-6; a weak D match, TRBD1 (5 bases). The CDR3 consists of 15 residues. V was cut by 1 base and J by 8 bases, with 12 bases left in between. Germline-derived CDR1 and CDR2 are SEHNR and FQNEAQ (reference sequence). CDR3 DNA: TGTGCCAGCAGCTTAGGGGGACCTTCGGATTCACCCCTCCACTTT. Amino acid sequence: CASSLGGPSDSPLHF.

V gene TRBV2 combines with J gene TRBJ2-5, with a tentative D call TRBD2 (5 bases). Germline CDR1 reads SNHLY; CDR2 reads FYNNEI. The CDR3 runs 17 residues. V gave up 1 base and J gave up 5 bases, with 20 bases separating them. The CDR3 sequence: CASSEGTGPGVRETQYF. In DNA form, the CDR3 reads TGTGCCAGCAGTGAAGGGACGGGTCCCGGGGTTCGGGAGACCCAGTACTTC.

The rearrangement links TRBV6-5 to TRBJ1-2, with 7 bases matching TRBD1. The germline CDR1 and CDR2 sequences are MNHEY and SVGAGI. The ends lost 6 bases at V and 7 bases at J; junction bases unmatched: 8. The CDR3 is 13 amino acids. DNA of the CDR3: TGTGCCAGCAGCGATTTAGGGGGCGGTGGCTACACCTTC. Amino acid sequence: CASSDLGGGGYTF.

The genes are TRBV28 and TRBJ2-2, with 9 bases aligning to TRBD2. With 8 bases clipped from V and 0 bases from J, the junction kept 4 bases outside the gene matches. In germline, CDR1 is MDHEN, CDR2 SYDVKM. The CDR3 is 15 residues long. CDR3 nucleotides: TGTGCCAGCCGAGAGCGGGAGGCGAACACCGGGGAGCTGTTTTTT. It encodes CASREREANTGELFF.

This chain connects TRBV27 to TRBJ1-2; D is unresolved. The germline V gene encodes CDR1 MNHEY and CDR2 SMNVEV (reference sequence). The CDR3 totals 15 residues. Trimming removed 2 bases from V and 4 bases from J, with 14 bases in between. CDR3 nucleotide sequence: TGTGCCAGCAGTTTAGGCCCGCGCCAGGCCTATGGCTACACCTTC. Protein sequence: CASSLGPRQAYGYTF.

The chain employs TRBV19 and TRBJ2-1; 8 bases are a match to TRBD1. The V and J ends lost 3 bases and 4 bases, in that order; junction bases with no gene match: 20. The CDR3 totals 20 residues. Germline V gene lookup returns CDR1 LNHDA and CDR2 SQIVND (reference sequence). CDR3 DNA sequence: TGTGCCAGTAGTATTAAAGTGTCTAGTCGGGACAGGCAGACTTACAATGAGCAGTTCTTC. This gives the protein CASSIKVSSRDRQTYNEQFF. The variable domain in full, with the rest retrieved from reference TRBV19 and TRBJ2-1, is DGGITQSPKYLFRKEGQNVTLSCEQNLNHDAMYWYRQDPGQGLRLIYYSQIVNDFQKGDIAEGYSVSREKKESFPLTVTSAQKNPTAFYLCASSIKVSSRDRQTYNEQFFGPGTRLTVL.

This chain connects TRBV20-1 to TRBJ2-7; possible D gene TRBD1, 6 bases. The CDR3 covers 11 residues. Germline loops: CDR1 DFQATT, CDR2 SNEGSKA (reference sequence). Trimming took 6 bases from V and 6 from J, leaving 12 bases between them. The CDR3 DNA is TGCAGTGCCGAAACAGGGACCGAGCAGTACTTC. It yields the protein CSAETGTEQYF.

This clone was counted a few times. This chain uses TRBV9 with TRBJ2-7; D is unresolved. Germline values: CDR1 SGDLS, CDR2 YYNGEE. The CDR3 covers 14 residues. Trimming removed 4 bases from V and 2 bases from J, with 13 bases in between. The CDR3 spells CASSHPADPYEQYF. The CDR3 nucleotides read TGTGCCAGCAGCCATCCCGCCGACCCCTACGAGCAGTACTTC.

The chain is built from TRBV6-1 and TRBJ2-7; 9 nucleotides align to TRBD1. This CDR3 region has 14 residues. V was pared by 8 bases and J by 3 bases, with 8 bases of the junction left unmatched. In germline, CDR1 is MNHNS, CDR2 SASEGT. Here the CDR3 DNA reads TGTGCCAGCGAACCGACAGGGGGGAACTACGAGCAGTACTTC. It codes for CASEPTGGNYEQYF.

The genes are TRBV7-8 and TRBJ2-7; D is tentatively TRBD1 or TRBD2 (6 bases each). CDR1 and CDR2 from the germline V gene are SGHVS and FQNEAQ. The CDR3 consists of 15 residues. Trimming left V 1 base short and J 3 bases short, with 13 bases between. The CDR3 loop reads CASSLDRAGLYEQYF. DNA for the CDR3: TGTGCCAGCAGCTTAGACAGGGCGGGGCTCTACGAGCAGTACTTC.

The genes are TRBV28 and TRBJ2-7; maybe TRBD2 (5 bases). Trimming took 6 bases from V and 3 from J, leaving 12 bases between them. Looked up from germline, CDR1 is MDHEN and CDR2 is SYDVKM. The CDR3 runs to 13 residues. Written as DNA, the CDR3 is TGTGCCAGCAGGAGCTCCGGGGACTACGAGCAGTACTTC. The encoded protein is CASRSSGDYEQYF.

This chain uses TRBV28 with TRBJ1-2, with 7 bases matching TRBD1. J gave up 6 bases and V 4 bases, and 5 bases lay outside the gene matches. Germline-derived CDR1 and CDR2 are MDHEN and SYDVKM. The CDR3 has 13 residues. CDR3 region: CASSSGQRHGYTF. The CDR3, as DNA: TGTGCCAGCAGTTCGGGACAGCGTCATGGCTACACCTTC.

This clone was recorded a few times. The chain recombines TRBV30 with TRBJ1-1, with D possibly TRBD1 on 6 matching bases. The ends were cut back, 0 bases at V and 0 bases at J, with 11 bases in the middle. Germline assignment: CDR1 GTSNPN and CDR2 SVGIG (reference sequence). CDR3 length: 15 residues. The CDR3 loop reads CAWSVPDRLNTEAFF. CDR3 nucleotides: TGTGCCTGGAGTGTACCAGACAGGTTGAACACTGAAGCTTTCTTT.

This chain uses TRBV27 with TRBJ2-5; 8 nucleotides align to TRBD1. This CDR3 comprises 14 residues. Germline CDR1 and CDR2: MNHEY and SMNVEV (reference sequence). Trimming at V came to 6 bases and at J to 5 bases, leaving 8 bases not matched to a gene. CDR3 in DNA: TGTGCCAGCAGCAGACAGGGGAGTCCGGAGACCCAGTACTTC. Amino acid sequence: CASSRQGSPETQYF.

The chain couples TRBV5-1 to TRBJ1-1; 7 nucleotides align to TRBD1. Trimming removed 0 bases from V and 1 base from J; junction bases left unmatched: 9. The CDR3 length is 17 residues. Germline CDR1 reads SGHRS; CDR2 reads YFSETQ. Here the CDR3 reads CASSLVWDSPSNTEAFF. The CDR3 DNA reads TGCGCCAGCAGCTTGGTGTGGGACAGCCCATCGAACACTGAAGCTTTCTTT.

This clone was seen a single time. V gene TRBV7-3 combines with J gene TRBJ2-2; 7 bases align to TRBD1. J was trimmed by 5 bases and V by 0 bases; bases with no gene match: 12. Germline CDR1 SGHTA, CDR2 FQGTGA. This CDR3 spans 18 amino acids. The CDR3 region is CASSLTGRGSIGTGELFF. The CDR3 DNA reads as TGTGCCAGCAGCTTAACGGGCAGGGGGTCCATAGGGACCGGGGAGCTGTTTTTT.

The CDR3 region has the DNA TGTGCCAGCAGGCCCATGACAGGGGCGGGTGAAAAACTGTTTTTT. Its translation: CASRPMTGAGEKLFF. The rearrangement links TRBV28 to TRBJ1-4; TRBD1 agrees at 8 bases. The CDR3 totals 15 residues. Looked up from germline, CDR1 is MDHEN and CDR2 is SYDVKM. The trim removed 6 bases at V and 7 bases at J, leaving 10 bases unmatched.